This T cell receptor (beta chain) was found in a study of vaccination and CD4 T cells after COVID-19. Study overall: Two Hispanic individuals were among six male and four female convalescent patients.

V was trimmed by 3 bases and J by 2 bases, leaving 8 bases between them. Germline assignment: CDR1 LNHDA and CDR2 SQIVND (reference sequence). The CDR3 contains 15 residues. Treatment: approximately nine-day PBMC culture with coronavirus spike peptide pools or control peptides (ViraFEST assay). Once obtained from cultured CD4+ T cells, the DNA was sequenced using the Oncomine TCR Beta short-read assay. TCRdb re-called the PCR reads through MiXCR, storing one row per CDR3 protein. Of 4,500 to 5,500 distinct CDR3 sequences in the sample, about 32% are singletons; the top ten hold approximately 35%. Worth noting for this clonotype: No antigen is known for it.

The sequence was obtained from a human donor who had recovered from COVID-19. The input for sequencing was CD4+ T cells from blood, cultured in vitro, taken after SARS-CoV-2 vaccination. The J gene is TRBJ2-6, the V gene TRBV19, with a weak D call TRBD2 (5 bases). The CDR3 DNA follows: TGTGCCAGTAGTATTTCGGGAACTGGGGCCAACGTCCTGACTTTC. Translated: CASSISGTGANVLTF.